This T cell receptor (beta chain) was captured in a study of blood T cell repertoires in COVID-19. Data came from immunoSEQ multiplex PCR; TCRdb stores just in-frame clones and leaves some out. The top ten clones hold approximately 5% of a sample with about 300,000 clones, about 85% of them seen once. Looked up from germline, CDR1 is SGDLS and CDR2 is YYNGEE. V was shortened by 3 bases and J by 1 base, with 15 bases between the two germline ends. The CDR3 loop spans 16 amino acids. Material for sequencing was PBMCs or T cells enriched from blood (not recorded which). The gene calls are TRBV9 and TRBJ2-3; tentative D call: TRBD2 (5 bases). The sequence derives from a woman aged 25 to 39 who had recovered from COVID-19. The CDR3 sequence: CASSAGLGPGTDTQYF. The CDR3 DNA is TGTGCCAGCAGCGCCGGACTGGGTCCAGGCACAGATACGCAGTATTTT. Using reference TRBV9 and TRBJ2-3 for the parts outside the CDR3, the full variable domain is DSGVTQTPKHLITATGQRVTLRCSPRSGDLSVYWYQQSLDQGLQFLIQYYNGEERAKGNILERFSAQQFPDLHSELNLSSLELGDSALYFCASSAGLGPGTDTQYFGPGTRLTVL.